The T cell receptor beta chain under discussion was sequenced for a study of shared clonotypes between healthy human individuals. Broader study findings: In four donors, around 4.5% of naive CD4 clonotypes appeared in common.

Germline V gene lookup returns CDR1 MNHEY and CDR2 SVGAGI. The CDR3 loop spans 11 amino acids. V was clipped by 2 bases and J by 9 bases, with 5 bases between them. For each subset, genomic DNA was distributed in equal portions over several immunoSEQ plates. Repertoires were generated with immunoSEQ multiplex PCR, while TCRdb's copy carries only in-frame clones and drops some. The sample records 800,000 or so clones, about 96% being singletons. Terminally differentiated effector memory CD45RA+ cells were excluded by CCR7 positive selection of CD45RO-negative cells. A word on this clone: No antigen is known for it. The sample contains more than one DNA sequence encoding this CDR3.

Sequencing was done on a sample of naive CD8+ T cells sorted from blood. The rearrangement joins TRBV6-5 to TRBJ2-1, with D unclear. This TCR derives from a young man in good health. CDR3 region: CASSYGGEQFF. DNA for the CDR3: TGTGCCAGCAGTTACGGTGGTGAGCAGTTCTTC.